This T cell receptor (beta chain) emerged from a study of shared clonotypes between healthy human individuals. The protocol was immunoSEQ multiplex PCR, while the TCRdb copy is restricted to in-frame clones and leaves out a portion. The sample has some 320,000 clones, roughly 91% seen once; the top ten hold 15% to 20%. The junction had 11 bases not matched to a gene; V was cut back by 8 bases and J by 5 bases. CDR1 and CDR2 from the germline V gene are SQVTM and ANQGSEA. The CDR3 is 14 amino acids. This sequence was found in a man between 18 and 29 years old in good health. The sequencing input was memory CD8+ T cells sorted from blood. Subset denoted: CD45RO+ cells pooled with CCR7-negative TemRA cells. The rearrangement joins TRBV29-1 to TRBJ2-5; 10 positions agree with TRBD1. The CDR3 sequence is CSLDPGQGTETQYF. In DNA form, the CDR3 reads TGCAGCCTAGACCCGGGACAGGGGACGGAGACCCAGTACTTC. Looking up the rest from reference TRBV29-1 and TRBJ2-5 gives the full variable domain: SAVISQKPSRDICQRGTSLTIQCQVDSQVTMMFWYRQQPGQSLTLIATANQGSEATYESGFVIDKFPISRPNLTFSTLTVSNMSPEDSSIYLCSLDPGQGTETQYFGPGTRLLVL.